The 29 T cell receptor beta chains given below trace back to one sample, sequenced in a study of T cell responses to AZD1222 COVID-19 vaccine. Measured with immunoSEQ multiplex PCR; TCRdb has only the in-frame clones, and not every one. The table includes 95,000 to 100,000 clones, 87% detected once. The source material was peripheral blood, sampled on day 0 of AZD1222 vaccination. The receptors were sampled from an adult in good health.

This clone appeared a single time. The chain joins TRBV5-1 to TRBJ2-2; 12 bases agree with TRBD2. Looked up from germline, CDR1 is SGHRS and CDR2 is YFSETQ. V shed 2 bases, J shed 5 bases, and the junction held 1 base outside the gene matches. This CDR3 is built from 15 residues. The CDR3 DNA follows: TGCGCCAGCAGCTTAGGACTAGCGGGAACCGGGGAGCTGTTTTTT. Translated: CASSLGLAGTGELFF. Together with reference TRBV5-1 and TRBJ2-2, the CDR3 gives the full variable domain: KAGVTQTPRYLIKTRGQQVTLSCSPISGHRSVSWYQQTPGQGLQFLFEYFSETQRNKGNFPGRFSGRQFSNSRSEMNVSTLELGDSALYLCASSLGLAGTGELFFGEGSRLTVL.

This clone was recorded only once. This chain uses TRBV5-1 with TRBJ1-6; D uncertain. The V gene lost 0 bases and the J gene lost 7 bases, with 14 bases spanning the gap. Germline V gene sequence: CDR1 SGHRS, CDR2 YFSETQ. The CDR3 covers 16 residues. The CDR3 DNA reads as TGCGCCAGCAGCTTGGGTTCGCAACAGCGAAATTCACCCCTCCACTTT. Its protein product is CASSLGSQQRNSPLHF.

The chain joins TRBV5-4 to TRBJ2-7; maybe TRBD2 (6 bases). The germline V gene has CDR1 SGHNT and CDR2 YYREEE (reference sequence). V shed 4 bases and J shed 6 bases, with 23 bases lying between them. The CDR3 totals 16 residues. The CDR3: CASSIEWQGGLREQYF. The DNA of the CDR3 is TGTGCCAGCAGCATTGAGTGGCAGGGAGGACTCCGCGAGCAGTACTTC.

This clone was seen a handful of times. This chain uses TRBV28 with TRBJ2-1, with 11 nucleotides matching TRBD2. This CDR3 contains 16 residues. J lost 5 bases, V lost 5 bases, and 8 bases had no gene match. The germline V gene encodes CDR1 MDHEN and CDR2 SYDVKM. CDR3 nucleotides: TGTGCCAGCAGTCAAACGGGACTAGCGGCCAACAATGAGCAGTTCTTC. Encoded protein: CASSQTGLAANNEQFF.

This chain connects TRBV6-5 to TRBJ1-1; D not certain. Germline lookup yields CDR1 MNHEY and CDR2 SVGAGI. Trimming took off 6 bases at V and 5 bases at J, with 13 bases between the two ends. The CDR3 has 13 amino acids. The CDR3 DNA follows: TGTGCCAGCAGCCTCCGGCGAGGTACTGAAGCTTTCTTT. Translating gives CASSLRRGTEAFF.

V usage is TRBV11-2 and J usage is TRBJ1-5; D is ambiguous. The CDR3 contains 12 residues. Germline V gives CDR1 SGHAT, CDR2 FQNNGV. V was cut by 5 bases and J by 6 bases, with 8 bases left in between. The CDR3 loop reads CASSTQGQPQHF. The CDR3 DNA follows: TGTGCCAGCAGCACACAAGGTCAGCCCCAGCATTTT.

This chain connects TRBV7-2 to TRBJ2-2; TRBD2 matches 9 bases. Germline values: CDR1 SGHTA, CDR2 FQGNSA. V lost 2 bases and J lost 0; bases outside the gene matches: 4. The CDR3 has 17 residues. The CDR3: CASSLRSGRTNTGELFF. CDR3 DNA sequence: TGTGCCAGCAGCTTAAGGAGCGGGAGGACGAACACCGGGGAGCTGTTTTTT.

This clone was seen a few times. This chain links TRBV12-3 or TRBV12-4 with TRBJ1-6; tentative D call: TRBD1 (5 bases). This CDR3 spans 13 amino acids. V lost 10 bases to trimming and J lost 5 bases, with 12 bases between them. This CDR3 reads CATGTEDNSPLHF. CDR3 sequence (DNA): TGTGCCACCGGGACGGAAGATAATTCACCCCTCCACTTT.

The V gene is TRBV5-1, the J gene TRBJ1-5; unclear D gene. Germline V gene data show CDR1 as SGHRS and CDR2 as YFSETQ. This CDR3 region has 22 residues. V was shortened by 3 bases and J by 0 bases, with 31 bases between the two germline ends. The CDR3 coding sequence is TGCGCCAGCAGCTCCAATAGTGAGACTTACACCGCATCGGTTAGTAGCAATCAGCCCCAGCATTTT. The encoded protein is CASSSNSETYTASVSSNQPQHF.

This sequence joins TRBV6-5 and TRBJ1-6; D is possibly TRBD1 (5 bases). The CDR3 spans 15 residues. Germline CDR1 reads MNHEY; CDR2 reads SVGAGI. Deletions cut 4 bases from V and 7 bases from J, with 14 bases between. CDR3 bases: TGTGCCAGCAGTTCCGCAGGACGGGGGAATTCACCCCTCCACTTT. This sequence encodes CASSSAGRGNSPLHF.

The chain uses TRBV5-1 and TRBJ1-4, with D uncertain. In germline, CDR1 is SGHRS, CDR2 YFSETQ. The CDR3 is 13 amino acids. V was clipped by 5 bases and J by 5 bases, with 10 bases between them. The CDR3 DNA reads TGCGCCAGCAGACAAGGTCCCAATGAAAAACTGTTTTTT. Translated, it gives CASRQGPNEKLFF.

The V call is TRBV25-1, the J call TRBJ2-1, with TRBD2 matching over 8 bases. There are 15 residues in the CDR3. V trimming: 3 bases; J trimming: 12 bases; junction bases outside the gene matches: 13. CDR1 and CDR2 (germline): MGHDK, SYGVNS. This CDR3 is CASSEVGLGVSRQFF. The CDR3 DNA sequence: TGTGCCAGCAGTGAGGTGGGACTAGGTGTTTCGAGGCAGTTCTTC.

V is TRBV3-1 (or the pseudogene TRBV3-2) and J is TRBJ1-1; possible D gene TRBD1, 5 bases. The ends were cut back, 4 bases at V and 0 bases at J, with 12 bases in the middle. The CDR3 totals 15 residues. CDR1 and CDR2 (germline): LGHDT, YNNKEL (reference sequence). The CDR3 nucleotides are TGTGCCAGCAGCCGCACAGGAGAAATGAACACTGAAGCTTTCTTT. It is translated as CASSRTGEMNTEAFF.

The chain uses TRBV27 and TRBJ2-7, with 13 nucleotides matching TRBD2. Germline CDR1 and CDR2: MNHEY and SMNVEV (reference sequence). CDR3 size: 18 residues. Trimming at V came to 5 bases and at J to 7 bases, leaving 17 bases not matched to a gene. CDR3 nucleotides: TGTGCCAGCAGTGTTAAATTATCCGGGACTAGCGGGATTGAAGAGCAGTACTTC. Translating gives CASSVKLSGTSGIEEQYF.

V is TRBV19 and J is TRBJ2-2; the match to TRBD2 covers 11 bases. Per the germline V gene, CDR1 is LNHDA and CDR2 is SQIVND (reference sequence). V was clipped by 4 bases and J by 4 bases; unmatched bases: 5. The CDR3 is made up of 16 amino acids. Here the CDR3 DNA reads TGTGCCAGTAGTACCCTTCTAGCGGGAGGCACCGGGGAGCTGTTTTTT. It codes for CASSTLLAGGTGELFF.

This clone was found once. The CDR3 protein is CASSPTGDSPLHF. The CDR3 coding sequence is TGTGCCAGCTCACCAACCGGGGATTCACCCCTCCACTTT. V is TRBV18 and J is TRBJ1-6; D gene uncertain. The V gene's germline CDR1 is KGHSH and CDR2 LQKENI. V was clipped by 2 bases and J by 8 bases, with 7 bases between them. This CDR3 comprises 13 residues.

The rearrangement joins TRBV7-9 to TRBJ2-3, with D perhaps matching TRBD2 (8 bases). The CDR3 loop spans 16 amino acids. V shed 5 bases and J shed 5 bases, with 20 bases lying between them. Germline lookup yields CDR1 SEHNR and CDR2 FQNEAQ (reference sequence). This CDR3 reads CASSTGVSGAGDTQYF. As DNA, the CDR3 is TGTGCCAGCAGCACAGGGGTTAGCGGGGCGGGAGATACGCAGTATTTT.

The chain uses TRBV6-2 or TRBV6-3 and TRBJ2-7, with a tentative D call TRBD2 (6 bases). This CDR3 is 15 amino acids long. V was shortened by 5 bases and J by 2 bases, with 16 bases between the two germline ends. Germline V gene lookup returns CDR1 MNHEY and CDR2 SVGEGT. The CDR3 sequence: CASSPSDSGPYEQYF. The CDR3 DNA sequence: TGTGCCAGCAGTCCCTCGGATAGCGGACCCTACGAGCAGTACTTC.

This clone was observed a single time. The chain employs TRBV2 and TRBJ2-7, with TRBD2 matching 10 bases. CDR1 SNHLY and CDR2 FYNNEI come from the germline V gene. This CDR3 spans 11 amino acids. J was trimmed by 13 bases and V by 6 bases; bases with no gene match: 6. In DNA form, the CDR3 reads TGTGCCAGCAGCCTTAGCGGGAGGTCCTACTTC. Its protein is CASSLSGRSYF.

This rearrangement joins TRBV6-2 or TRBV6-3 to TRBJ2-5, with a weak D call TRBD2 (5 bases). Germline CDR1 MNHEY, CDR2 SVGEGT. Trimming took off 3 bases at V and 3 bases at J, with 14 bases between the two ends. This CDR3 comprises 15 residues. The CDR3 nucleotides read TGTGCCAGCAGTTATCTGCTAGCATGGGAAGAGACCCAGTACTTC. Its protein product is CASSYLLAWEETQYF.

The V gene is TRBV24-1, the J gene TRBJ2-5; D not certain. CDR1 and CDR2 (germline): KGHDR, SFDVKD. CDR3 length: 12 amino acids. V was pared by 5 bases and J by 7 bases, with 10 bases between. CDR3 region: CATSATVGTQYF. The CDR3, as DNA: TGTGCCACCAGTGCCACTGTAGGGACCCAGTACTTC.

This sequence joins TRBV7-9 and TRBJ2-7, with 8 bases fitting TRBD2. Losses at the gene ends were 5 bases for V and 0 bases for J; bases not matched to a gene: 3. The CDR3 is made up of 14 amino acids. CDR1 SEHNR and CDR2 FQNEAQ come from the germline V gene (reference sequence). CDR3: CASSLSGASYEQYF. CDR3 DNA sequence: TGTGCCAGCAGCCTTAGCGGGGCCTCCTACGAGCAGTACTTC.

This clone was counted a few times. This chain connects TRBV25-1 to TRBJ1-5, with 8 bases matching TRBD1. CDR3 length equals 13 residues. Germline V lookup: CDR1 MGHDK, CDR2 SYGVNS. The junction had 2 bases not matched to a gene; V was cut back by 5 bases and J by 5 bases. The DNA for the CDR3 is TGTGCCAGCAGTCACAGGGGGGATCAGCCCCAGCATTTT. Protein: CASSHRGDQPQHF.

This chain links TRBV2 with TRBJ1-4; unclear D gene. There are 13 residues in the CDR3. Per germline, CDR1 SNHLY and CDR2 FYNNEI. Deletions cut 4 bases from V and 5 bases from J, with 8 bases between. Here the CDR3 reads CASSAGSNEKLFF. The DNA of the CDR3 is TGTGCCAGCAGTGCCGGGTCAAATGAAAAACTGTTTTTT.

The chain carries TRBV10-3 and TRBJ2-1; D gene uncertain. The germline V gene encodes CDR1 ENHRY and CDR2 SYGVKD. The CDR3 loop spans 16 amino acids. Trimming stripped 2 bases from V and 8 bases from J, with 19 bases between. CDR3 in DNA: TGTGCCATCAGTGAGAACCTGAGGTTAGTAGGCGATGAGCAGTTCTTC. Translating it yields CAISENLRLVGDEQFF.

The chain is built from TRBV5-4 and TRBJ1-2, with D perhaps matching TRBD1 (5 bases). V lost 2 bases to trimming and J lost 8 bases, with 19 bases between them. The CDR3 is 15 amino acids. Germline-derived CDR1 and CDR2 are SGHNT and YYREEE (reference sequence). The CDR3: CASSFGAGLGHGYTF. CDR3 DNA: TGTGCCAGCAGCTTCGGGGCTGGCCTGGGTCACGGCTACACCTTC.

This clone has a handful of counts. The V and J genes are TRBV19 and TRBJ2-1, with D maybe TRBD2 (6 bases). V was cut by 7 bases and J by 9 bases, with 25 bases left in between. Germline loops: CDR1 LNHDA, CDR2 SQIVND (reference sequence). The CDR3 has 16 amino acids. CDR3 region: CASKKVVGGGDIEQFF. For the CDR3, the DNA is TGTGCCAGTAAAAAAGTCGTCGGGGGTGGGGATATTGAGCAGTTCTTC.

The chain employs TRBV9 and TRBJ1-6; no reliable D call. Germline-derived CDR1 and CDR2 are SGDLS and YYNGEE. V dropped 0 bases and J dropped 0 bases, with 7 bases sitting between them. CDR3 length: 16 amino acids. The CDR3 DNA reads as TGTGCCAGCAGCGTAGGGATCAGCTCCTATAATTCACCCCTCCACTTT. It specifies CASSVGISSYNSPLHF.

This chain connects TRBV30 to TRBJ1-6; D is unresolved. Germline-derived CDR1 and CDR2 are GTSNPN and SVGIG (reference sequence). This CDR3 region has 12 residues. Trimming took off 2 bases at V and 7 bases at J, with 6 bases between the two ends. The CDR3: CAWSRVNSPLHF. CDR3 coding DNA: TGTGCCTGGAGTAGGGTAAATTCACCCCTCCACTTT. The variable domain in full, completed from reference TRBV30 and TRBJ1-6, reads SQTIHQWPATLVQPVGSPLSLECTVEGTSNPNLYWYRQAAGRGLQLLFYSVGIGQISSEVPQNLSASRPQDRQFILSSKKLLLSDSGFYLCAWSRVNSPLHFGNGTRLTVT.